The entry below gives a single T cell receptor beta chain sequence along with its context. Antigen specificity is unknown. The J segment lost 2 bases and the V segment lost 5 bases, leaving 15 bases of the junction unmatched. The CDR3 is 17 residues long. TCRdb called the RT-PCR reads again in MiXCR, with one record for every CDR3 protein. Of about 610,000 distinct CDR3 sequences in the sample, around 13% were seen once. The sample comes from a study of response to subunit inactivated influenza vaccine. Findings and caveats of the study: Few new T cells, the authors suggested, are recruited by each seasonal influenza vaccination.

This specimen consisted of PBMCs from blood, obtained 11 to 12 days after vaccination. The source is a man aged 50 to 60 who received an inactivated influenza vaccine. The J gene is TRBJ2-7, the V gene TRBV12-3 or TRBV12-4; 7 nucleotides agree with TRBD2. CDR3 residues: CASSPRSALAATYEQYF. CDR3 coding DNA: TGTGCCAGCAGTCCCCGATCAGCTCTAGCGGCAACCTACGAGCAGTACTTC.